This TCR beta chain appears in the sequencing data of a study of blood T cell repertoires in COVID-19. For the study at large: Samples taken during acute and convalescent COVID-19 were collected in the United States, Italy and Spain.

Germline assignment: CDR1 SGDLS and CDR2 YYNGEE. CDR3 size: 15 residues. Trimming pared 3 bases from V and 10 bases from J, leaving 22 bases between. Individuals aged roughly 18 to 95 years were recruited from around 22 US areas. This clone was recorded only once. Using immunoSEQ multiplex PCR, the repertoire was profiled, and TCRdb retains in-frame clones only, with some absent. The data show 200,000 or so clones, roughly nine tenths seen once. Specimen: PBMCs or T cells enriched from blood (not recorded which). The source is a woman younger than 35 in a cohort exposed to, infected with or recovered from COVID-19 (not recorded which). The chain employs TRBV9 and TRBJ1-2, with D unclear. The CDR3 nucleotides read TGTGCCAGCAGCGAGAACCCAGACTCAGTAGGTGCCTACACCTTC. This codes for CASSENPDSVGAYTF.